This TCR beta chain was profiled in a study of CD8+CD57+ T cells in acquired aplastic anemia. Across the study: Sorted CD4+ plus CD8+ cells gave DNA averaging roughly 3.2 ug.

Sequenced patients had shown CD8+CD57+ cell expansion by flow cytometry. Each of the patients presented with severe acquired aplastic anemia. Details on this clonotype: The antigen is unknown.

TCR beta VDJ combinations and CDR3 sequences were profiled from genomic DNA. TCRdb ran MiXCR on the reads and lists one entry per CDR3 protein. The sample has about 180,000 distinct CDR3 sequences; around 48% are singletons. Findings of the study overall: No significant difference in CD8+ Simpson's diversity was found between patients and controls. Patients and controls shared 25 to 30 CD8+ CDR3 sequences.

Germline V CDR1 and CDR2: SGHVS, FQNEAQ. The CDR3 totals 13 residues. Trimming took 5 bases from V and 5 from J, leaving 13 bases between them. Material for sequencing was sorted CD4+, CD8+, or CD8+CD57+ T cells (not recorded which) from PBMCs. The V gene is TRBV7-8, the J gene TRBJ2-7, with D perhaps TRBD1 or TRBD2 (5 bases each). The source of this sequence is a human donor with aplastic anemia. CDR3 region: CASSALGDHEQYF. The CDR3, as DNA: TGTGCCAGCAGCGCTCTGGGGGACCACGAGCAGTACTTC.